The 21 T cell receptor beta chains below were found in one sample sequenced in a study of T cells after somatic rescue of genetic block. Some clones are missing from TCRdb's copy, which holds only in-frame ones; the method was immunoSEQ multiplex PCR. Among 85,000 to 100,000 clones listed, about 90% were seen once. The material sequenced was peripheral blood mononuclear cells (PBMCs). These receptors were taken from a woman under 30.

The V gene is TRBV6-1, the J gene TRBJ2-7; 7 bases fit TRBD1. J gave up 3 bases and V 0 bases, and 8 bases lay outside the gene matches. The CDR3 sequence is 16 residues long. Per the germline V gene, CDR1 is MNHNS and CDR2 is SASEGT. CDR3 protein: CASSEAKDRLHYEQYF. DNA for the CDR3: TGTGCCAGCAGTGAAGCCAAGGACAGGCTCCACTACGAGCAGTACTTC.

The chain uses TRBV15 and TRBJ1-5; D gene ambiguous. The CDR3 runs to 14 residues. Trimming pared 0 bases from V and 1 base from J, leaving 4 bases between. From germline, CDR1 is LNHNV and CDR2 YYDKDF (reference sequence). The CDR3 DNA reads TGTGCCACCAGCAGAGATCGGAGCAATCAGCCCCAGCATTTT. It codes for CATSRDRSNQPQHF.

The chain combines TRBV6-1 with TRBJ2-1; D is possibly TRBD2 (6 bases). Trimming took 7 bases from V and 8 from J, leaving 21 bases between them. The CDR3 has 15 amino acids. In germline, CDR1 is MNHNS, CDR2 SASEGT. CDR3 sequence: CASKGTSSDVDEQFF. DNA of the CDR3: TGTGCCAGCAAGGGCACTAGCTCAGATGTGGATGAGCAGTTCTTC.

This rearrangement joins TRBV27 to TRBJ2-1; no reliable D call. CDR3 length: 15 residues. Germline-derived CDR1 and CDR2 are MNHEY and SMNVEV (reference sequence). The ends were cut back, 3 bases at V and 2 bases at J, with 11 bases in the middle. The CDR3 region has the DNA TGTGCCAGCAGTTTCGGTCCTGGGGCCTACAATGAGCAGTTCTTC. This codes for CASSFGPGAYNEQFF.

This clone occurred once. This CDR3 is CASSLDGETQYF. The CDR3 DNA reads TGTGCCAGCAGCTTGGATGGAGAGACCCAGTACTTC. This chain links TRBV7-3 with TRBJ2-5; no definite D call. The germline CDR1 and CDR2 sequences are SGHTA and FQGTGA. The CDR3 consists of 12 residues. Trimming stripped 3 bases from V and 4 bases from J, with 6 bases between.

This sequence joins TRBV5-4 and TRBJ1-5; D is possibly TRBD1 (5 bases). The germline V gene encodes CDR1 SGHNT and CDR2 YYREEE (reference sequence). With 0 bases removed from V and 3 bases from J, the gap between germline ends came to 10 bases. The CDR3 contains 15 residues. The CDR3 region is CASSLGGGTNQPQHF. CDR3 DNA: TGTGCCAGCAGCTTGGGTGGGGGAACCAATCAGCCCCAGCATTTT.

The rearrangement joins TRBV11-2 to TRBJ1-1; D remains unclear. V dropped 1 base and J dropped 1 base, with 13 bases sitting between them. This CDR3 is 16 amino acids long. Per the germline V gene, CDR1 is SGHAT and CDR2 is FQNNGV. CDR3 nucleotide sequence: TGTGCCAGCAGCTTAGTGGACCTACCCGGGAACACTGAAGCTTTCTTT. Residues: CASSLVDLPGNTEAFF.

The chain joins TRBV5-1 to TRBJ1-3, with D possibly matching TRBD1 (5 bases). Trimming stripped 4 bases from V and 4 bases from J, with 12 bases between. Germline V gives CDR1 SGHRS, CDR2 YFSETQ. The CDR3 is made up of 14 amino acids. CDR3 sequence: CASSPGGAGNTIYF. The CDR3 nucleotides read TGCGCCAGCAGCCCCGGCGGGGCAGGAAACACCATATATTTT.

The CDR3 loop is CASSESGSEEAGELFF. The CDR3, as DNA: TGTGCCAGCAGTGAGTCGGGGAGCGAGGAGGCCGGGGAGCTGTTTTTT. V usage is TRBV6-4 and J usage is TRBJ2-2, with a weak D call TRBD2 (5 bases). Trimming took off 3 bases at V and 6 bases at J, with 17 bases between the two ends. Germline loops: CDR1 MRHNA, CDR2 SNTAGT. The CDR3 has 16 residues.

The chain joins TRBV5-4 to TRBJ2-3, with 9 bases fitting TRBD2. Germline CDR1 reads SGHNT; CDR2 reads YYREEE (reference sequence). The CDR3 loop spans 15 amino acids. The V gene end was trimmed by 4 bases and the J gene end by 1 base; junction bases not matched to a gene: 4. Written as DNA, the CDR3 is TGTGCCAGCAGCCCGACTAGCGGCCGCACAGATACGCAGTATTTT. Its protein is CASSPTSGRTDTQYF.

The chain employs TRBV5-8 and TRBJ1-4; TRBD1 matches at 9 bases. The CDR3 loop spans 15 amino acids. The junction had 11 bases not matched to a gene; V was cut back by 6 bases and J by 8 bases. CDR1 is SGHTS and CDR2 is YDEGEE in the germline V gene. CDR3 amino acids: CASNGEGTGYEKLFF. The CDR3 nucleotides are TGTGCCAGCAACGGGGAGGGGACAGGGTACGAAAAACTGTTTTTT.

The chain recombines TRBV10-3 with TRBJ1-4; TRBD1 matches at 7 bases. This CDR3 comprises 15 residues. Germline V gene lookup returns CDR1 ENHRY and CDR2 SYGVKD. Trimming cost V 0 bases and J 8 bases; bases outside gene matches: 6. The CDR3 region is CAISESGRGREKLFF. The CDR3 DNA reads TGTGCCATCAGTGAGTCAGGCAGGGGGAGAGAAAAACTGTTTTTT.

This chain's CDR3 is CASSLGVGSYNEQFF. In DNA, the CDR3 is TGTGCCAGCAGTTTGGGGGTGGGCTCCTACAATGAGCAGTTCTTC. V is TRBV28 and J is TRBJ2-1; perhaps D is TRBD1 or TRBD2 (5 bases each). Looked up from germline, CDR1 is MDHEN and CDR2 is SYDVKM. This CDR3 comprises 15 residues. Between the trimmed V and J ends, which lost 3 bases and 0 bases, there was a span of 9 bases. Complete variable domain (other parts from reference TRBV28 and TRBJ2-1): DVKVTQSSRYLVKRTGEKVFLECVQDMDHENMFWYRQDPGLGLRLIYFSYDVKMKEKGDIPEGYSVSREKKERFSLILESASTNQTSMYLCASSLGVGSYNEQFFGPGTRLTVL.

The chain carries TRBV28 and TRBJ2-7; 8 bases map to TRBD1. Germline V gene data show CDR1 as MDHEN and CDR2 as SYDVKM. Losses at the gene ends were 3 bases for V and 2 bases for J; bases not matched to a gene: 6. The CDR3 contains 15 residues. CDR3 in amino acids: CASSLKTGVPYEQYF. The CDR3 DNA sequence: TGTGCCAGCAGTTTGAAGACAGGGGTCCCCTACGAGCAGTACTTC.

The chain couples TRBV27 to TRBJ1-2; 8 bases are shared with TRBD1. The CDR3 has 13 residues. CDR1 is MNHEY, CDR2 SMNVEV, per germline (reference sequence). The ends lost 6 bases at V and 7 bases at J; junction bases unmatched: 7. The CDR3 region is CASSYTGGGGYTF. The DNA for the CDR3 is TGTGCCAGCAGCTACACAGGGGGTGGTGGCTACACCTTC.

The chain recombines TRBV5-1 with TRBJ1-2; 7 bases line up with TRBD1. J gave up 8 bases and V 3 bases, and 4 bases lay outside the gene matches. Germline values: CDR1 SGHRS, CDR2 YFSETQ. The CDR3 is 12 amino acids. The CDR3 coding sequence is TGCGCCAGCAGCTACCCAGGGGGGGGCTACACCTTC. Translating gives CASSYPGGGYTF.

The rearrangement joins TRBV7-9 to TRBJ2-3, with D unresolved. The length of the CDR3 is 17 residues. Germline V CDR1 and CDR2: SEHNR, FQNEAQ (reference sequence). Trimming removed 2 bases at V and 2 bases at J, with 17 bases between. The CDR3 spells CASSLRIARGDTDTQYF. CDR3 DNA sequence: TGTGCCAGCAGCTTAAGAATAGCTAGAGGAGACACAGATACGCAGTATTTT.

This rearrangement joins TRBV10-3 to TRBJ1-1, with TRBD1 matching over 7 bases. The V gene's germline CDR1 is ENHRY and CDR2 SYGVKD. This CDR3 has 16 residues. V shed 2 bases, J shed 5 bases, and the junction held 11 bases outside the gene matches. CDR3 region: CAISEGKGATFTEAFF. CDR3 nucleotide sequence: TGTGCCATCAGTGAGGGAAAGGGGGCGACGTTTACTGAAGCTTTCTTT.

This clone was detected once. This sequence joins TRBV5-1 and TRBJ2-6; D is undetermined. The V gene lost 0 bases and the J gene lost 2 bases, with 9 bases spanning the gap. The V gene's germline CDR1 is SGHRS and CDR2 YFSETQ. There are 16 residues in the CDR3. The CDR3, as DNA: TGCGCCAGCAGCTTGGTAGCTTCCACTGGGGCCAACGTCCTGACTTTC. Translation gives CASSLVASTGANVLTF. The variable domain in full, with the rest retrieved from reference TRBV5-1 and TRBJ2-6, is KAGVTQTPRYLIKTRGQQVTLSCSPISGHRSVSWYQQTPGQGLQFLFEYFSETQRNKGNFPGRFSGRQFSNSRSEMNVSTLELGDSALYLCASSLVASTGANVLTFGAGSRLTVL.

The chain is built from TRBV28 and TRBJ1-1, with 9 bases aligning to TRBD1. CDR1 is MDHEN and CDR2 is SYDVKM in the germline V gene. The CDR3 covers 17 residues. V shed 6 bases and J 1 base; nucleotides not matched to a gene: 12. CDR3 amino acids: CASSSVPGQGKNTEAFF. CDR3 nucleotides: TGTGCCAGCAGCTCCGTCCCGGGACAGGGAAAGAACACTGAAGCTTTCTTT.

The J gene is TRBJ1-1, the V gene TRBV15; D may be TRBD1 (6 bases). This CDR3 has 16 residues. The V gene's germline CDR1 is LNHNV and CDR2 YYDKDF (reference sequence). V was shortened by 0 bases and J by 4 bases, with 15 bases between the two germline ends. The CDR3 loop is CATSRDLGGLGTEAFF. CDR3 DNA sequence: TGTGCCACCAGCAGAGATCTGGGGGGGCTCGGCACTGAAGCTTTCTTT.